Sequencing of this TCR beta chain was carried out in a study of T cell responses to AZD1222 COVID-19 vaccine. The CDR3 contains 11 residues. Germline values: CDR1 SGHRS, CDR2 YFSETQ. Between the trimmed V and J ends, which lost 5 bases and 3 bases, there was a span of 5 bases. On this clone itself: Its antigen is unidentified.

Produced via immunoSEQ multiplex PCR; TCRdb's table is partial and in-frame only. The sample yields 94,000 or so clones, 89% seen once. General observations from the study: Every sample of the repertoires postdated the peak T cell response. Compared with day 0, the breadth and depth of the Spike-specific TCR repertoire rose significantly after two doses of AZD1222.

The TCR comes from an adult in good health. The sample in question was peripheral blood, obtained on day 0 of AZD1222 vaccination. V gene TRBV5-1 combines with J gene TRBJ1-1; D is uncertain. This CDR3 reads CASRYDTEAFF. In DNA, the CDR3 is TGCGCCAGCAGGTATGACACTGAAGCTTTCTTT.